These 4 T cell receptor beta chains share one sample of origin, sequenced in a study of blood T cell repertoires in COVID-19. Method: immunoSEQ multiplex PCR; TCRdb's copy keeps in-frame clones and lacks some. Here the sample spans 270,000 or so clones, 80% to 95% being singletons. The sequenced sample was PBMCs or T cells enriched from blood (not recorded which). The receptors originated from a man aged 40-50 years who had been exposed to COVID-19.

The CDR3, as DNA: TGTGCCAGTGGGCCCAGCGGTACCTACGAGCAGTACTTC. Translation: CASGPSGTYEQYF. The V gene is TRBV19, the J gene TRBJ2-7, with a tentative D call TRBD2 (5 bases). This CDR3 has 13 amino acids. V gave up 8 bases and J gave up 2 bases, with 13 bases separating them. Germline CDR1 reads LNHDA; CDR2 reads SQIVND (reference sequence).

V and J are TRBV19 and TRBJ2-3; weak D call: TRBD1 (5 bases). The CDR3 is 16 residues long. The V and J ends lost 3 bases and 1 base respectively, with 14 bases between them. Looked up from germline, CDR1 is LNHDA and CDR2 is SQIVND (reference sequence). CDR3 loop: CASSIGNSRGTDTQYF. CDR3 in DNA: TGTGCCAGTAGTATCGGTAACTCCAGGGGCACAGATACGCAGTATTTT.

This rearrangement joins TRBV11-2 to TRBJ1-1; D gene unclear. Trimming took off 4 bases at V and 5 bases at J, with 11 bases between the two ends. The CDR3 consists of 13 residues. Germline V gene data show CDR1 as SGHAT and CDR2 as FQNNGV. The CDR3 region is CASSWEPWTEAFF. The CDR3 nucleotides read TGTGCCAGCAGCTGGGAGCCCTGGACTGAAGCTTTCTTT.

J is TRBJ1-4 and V is TRBV7-4, with a possible D match to TRBD1 (5 bases). Deletions cut 1 base from V and 1 base from J, with 25 bases between. This CDR3 comprises 21 residues. Germline V gene sequence: CDR1 SGHVT, CDR2 SQSDAQ. DNA for the CDR3: TGTGCCAGCAGCTTAGATTGCGGGGCCTGGGAGGGAGAGGGAACTAATGAAAAACTGTTTTTT. This encodes CASSLDCGAWEGEGTNEKLFF.